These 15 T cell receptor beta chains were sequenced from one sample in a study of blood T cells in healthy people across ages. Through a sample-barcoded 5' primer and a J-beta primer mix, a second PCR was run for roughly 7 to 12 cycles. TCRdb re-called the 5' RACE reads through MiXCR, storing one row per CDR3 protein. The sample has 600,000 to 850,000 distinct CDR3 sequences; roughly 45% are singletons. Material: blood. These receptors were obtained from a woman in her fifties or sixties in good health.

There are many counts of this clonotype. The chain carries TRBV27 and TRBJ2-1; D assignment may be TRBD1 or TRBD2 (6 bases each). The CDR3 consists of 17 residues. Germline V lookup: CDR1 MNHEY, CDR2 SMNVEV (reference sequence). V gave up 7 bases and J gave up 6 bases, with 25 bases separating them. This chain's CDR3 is CASTLEGTTGLVNEQFF. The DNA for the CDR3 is TGTGCCAGCACCCTGGAGGGAACCACAGGGCTGGTCAATGAGCAGTTCTTC.

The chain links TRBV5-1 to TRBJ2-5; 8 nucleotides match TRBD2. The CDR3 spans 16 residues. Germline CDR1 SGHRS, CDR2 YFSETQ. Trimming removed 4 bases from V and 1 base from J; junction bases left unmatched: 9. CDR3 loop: CASSPWRGAVQETQYF. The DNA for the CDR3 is TGCGCCAGCAGCCCCTGGCGGGGGGCCGTCCAAGAGACCCAGTACTTC.

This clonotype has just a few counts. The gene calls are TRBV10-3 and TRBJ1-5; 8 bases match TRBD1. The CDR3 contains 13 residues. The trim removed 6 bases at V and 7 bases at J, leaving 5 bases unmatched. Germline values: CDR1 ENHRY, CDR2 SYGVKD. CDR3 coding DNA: TGTGCCATCAGGGACAGGGTGGGGCAGCCCCAGCATTTT. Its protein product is CAIRDRVGQPQHF.

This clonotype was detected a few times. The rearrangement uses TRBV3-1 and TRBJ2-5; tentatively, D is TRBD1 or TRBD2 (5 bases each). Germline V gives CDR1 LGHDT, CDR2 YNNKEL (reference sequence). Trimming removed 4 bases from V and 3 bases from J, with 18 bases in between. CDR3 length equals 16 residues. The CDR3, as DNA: TGTGCCAGCAGCCCCCGGGACCAAGAGAAAAAAGAGACCCAGTACTTC. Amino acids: CASSPRDQEKKETQYF.

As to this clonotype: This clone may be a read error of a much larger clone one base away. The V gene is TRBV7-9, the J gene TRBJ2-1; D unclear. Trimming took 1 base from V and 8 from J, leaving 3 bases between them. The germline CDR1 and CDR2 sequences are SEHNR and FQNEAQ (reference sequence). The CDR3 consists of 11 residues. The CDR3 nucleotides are TGTGCCAGCAGCTTAGAGGATGAGCAGTTCTTC. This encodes CASSLEDEQFF.

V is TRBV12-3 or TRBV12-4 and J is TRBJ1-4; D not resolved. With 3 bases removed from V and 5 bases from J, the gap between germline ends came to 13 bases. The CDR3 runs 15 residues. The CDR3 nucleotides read TGTGCCAGCAGTTTTCTTTCCGGGCTAAATGAAAAACTGTTTTTT. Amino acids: CASSFLSGLNEKLFF.

CDR3 sequence (DNA): TGCAGTGCTAGAGATCTGCAGGCCATTGGGGGGGAGCAGTTCTTC. This gives the protein CSARDLQAIGGEQFF. The chain uses TRBV20-1 and TRBJ2-1; D might be TRBD2 (6 bases). V was clipped by 0 bases and J by 10 bases, with 19 bases between them. Germline assignment: CDR1 DFQATT and CDR2 SNEGSKA (reference sequence). CDR3 length: 15 residues.

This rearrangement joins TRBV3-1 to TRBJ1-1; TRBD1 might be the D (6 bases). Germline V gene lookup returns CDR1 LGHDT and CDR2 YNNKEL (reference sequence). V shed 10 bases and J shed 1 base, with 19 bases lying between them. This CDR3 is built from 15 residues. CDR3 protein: CATYDGQGRNTEAFF. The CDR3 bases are TGTGCCACCTACGATGGGCAGGGGAGGAACACTGAAGCTTTCTTT.

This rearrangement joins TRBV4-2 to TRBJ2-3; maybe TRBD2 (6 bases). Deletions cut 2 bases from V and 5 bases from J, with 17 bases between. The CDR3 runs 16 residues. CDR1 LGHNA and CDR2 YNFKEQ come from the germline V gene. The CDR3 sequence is CASSQTLTPGGDTQYF. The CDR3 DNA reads TGTGCCAGCAGCCAAACACTCACGCCCGGGGGAGATACGCAGTATTTT.

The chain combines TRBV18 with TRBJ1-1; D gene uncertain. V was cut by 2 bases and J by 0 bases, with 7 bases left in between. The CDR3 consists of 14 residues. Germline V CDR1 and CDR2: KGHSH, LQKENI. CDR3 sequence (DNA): TGTGCCAGCTCACCAATCAAAGTGAACACTGAAGCTTTCTTT. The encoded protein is CASSPIKVNTEAFF. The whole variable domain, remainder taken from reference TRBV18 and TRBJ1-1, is NAGVMQNPRHLVRRRGQEARLRCSPMKGHSHVYWYRQLPEEGLKFMVYLQKENIIDESGMPKERFSAEFPKEGPSILRIQQVVRGDSAAYFCASSPIKVNTEAFFGQGTRLTVV.

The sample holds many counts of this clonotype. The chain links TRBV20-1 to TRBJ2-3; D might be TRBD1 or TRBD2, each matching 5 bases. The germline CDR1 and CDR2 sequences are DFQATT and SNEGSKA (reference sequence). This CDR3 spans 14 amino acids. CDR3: CSATGTGGTDTQYF. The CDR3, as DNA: TGCAGCGCAACCGGGACCGGCGGCACAGATACGCAGTATTTT.

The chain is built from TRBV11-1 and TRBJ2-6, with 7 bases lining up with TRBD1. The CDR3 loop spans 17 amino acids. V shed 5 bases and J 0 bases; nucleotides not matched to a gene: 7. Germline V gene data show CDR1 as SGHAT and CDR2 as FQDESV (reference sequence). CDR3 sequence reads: CASSRDSVSSGANVLTF. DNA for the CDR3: TGTGCCAGCAGCCGGGACAGTGTTAGCTCTGGGGCCAACGTCCTGACTTTC.

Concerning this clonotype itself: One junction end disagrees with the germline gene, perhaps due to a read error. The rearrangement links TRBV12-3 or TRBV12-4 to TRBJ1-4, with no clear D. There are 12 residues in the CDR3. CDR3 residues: CASSLHCEKPFF. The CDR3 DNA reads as TGTGCCAGCAGTTTACACTGCGAAAAACCGTTTTTT.

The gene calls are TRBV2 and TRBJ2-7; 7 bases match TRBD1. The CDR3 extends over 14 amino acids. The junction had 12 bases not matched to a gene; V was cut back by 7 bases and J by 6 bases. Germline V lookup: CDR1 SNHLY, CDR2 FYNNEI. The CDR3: CASTRGTGASEQYF. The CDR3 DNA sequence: TGTGCCAGCACTAGGGGAACAGGGGCCTCCGAGCAGTACTTC.

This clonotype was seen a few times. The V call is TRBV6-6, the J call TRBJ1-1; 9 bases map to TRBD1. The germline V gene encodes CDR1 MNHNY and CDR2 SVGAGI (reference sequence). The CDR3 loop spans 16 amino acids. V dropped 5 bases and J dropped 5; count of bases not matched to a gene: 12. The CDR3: CASSPGTGSARTEAFF. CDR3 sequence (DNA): TGTGCCAGCAGTCCCGGGACAGGGAGTGCTAGGACTGAAGCTTTCTTT.